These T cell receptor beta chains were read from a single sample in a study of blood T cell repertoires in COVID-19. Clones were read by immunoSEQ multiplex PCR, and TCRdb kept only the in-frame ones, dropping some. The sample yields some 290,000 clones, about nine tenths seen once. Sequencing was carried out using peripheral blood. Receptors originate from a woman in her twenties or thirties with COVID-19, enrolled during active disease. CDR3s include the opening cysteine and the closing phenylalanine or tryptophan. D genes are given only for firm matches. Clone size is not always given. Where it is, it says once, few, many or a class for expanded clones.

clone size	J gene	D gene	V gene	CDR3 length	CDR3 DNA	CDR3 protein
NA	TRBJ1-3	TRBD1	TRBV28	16	TGTGCCAGCAGTCCCAGGACAGGGCGGGCTGGAAACACCATATATTTT	CASSPRTGRAGNTIYF
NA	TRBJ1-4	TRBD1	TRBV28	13	TGTGCCAGCACGAGGGGGCGTAATGAAAAACTGTTTTTT	CASTRGRNEKLFF
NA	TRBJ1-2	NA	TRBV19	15	TGTGCCAGTAGCACTCCGTCTACAGGCGTCTATGGCTACACCTTC	CASSTPSTGVYGYTF
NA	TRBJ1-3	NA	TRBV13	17	TGTGCCAGCAGTTTGGGATATGGCGGGGGAACGGGAAACACCATATATTTT	CASSLGYGGGTGNTIYF
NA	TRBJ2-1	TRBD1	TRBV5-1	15	TGCGCCAGCAGCTTGGGACAGGGGACTTACAATGAGCAGTTCTTC	CASSLGQGTYNEQFF
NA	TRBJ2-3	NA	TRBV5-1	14	TGCGCCAGCAGCTTGGGTAAGCGTGGAGATACGCAGTATTTT	CASSLGKRGDTQYF
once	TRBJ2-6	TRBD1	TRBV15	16	TGTGCCACCAATACAGGGGAAAACTCTGGGGCCAACGTCCTGACTTTC	CATNTGENSGANVLTF
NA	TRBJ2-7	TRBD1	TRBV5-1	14	TGCGCCAGCAATCCGGGACAGGGTTCCTACGAGCAGTACTTC	CASNPGQGSYEQYF
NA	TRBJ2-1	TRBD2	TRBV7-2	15	TGTGCCAGCACCCGAAGGGCGGGAGGGCCTTCTGAGCAGTTCTTC	CASTRRAGGPSEQFF
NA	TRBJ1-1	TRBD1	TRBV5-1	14	TGCGCCAGCGCACCGACAGGGGTGAACACTGAAGCTTTCTTT	CASAPTGVNTEAFF
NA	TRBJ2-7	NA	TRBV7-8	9	TGTGCCTTATCCTACGAGCAGTACTTC	CALSYEQYF
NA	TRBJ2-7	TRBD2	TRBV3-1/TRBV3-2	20	TGTGCCAGCAGCCAAGTAACTAGCGGAAGACACTCCCCAGGAGGCTACGAGCAGTACTTC	CASSQVTSGRHSPGGYEQYF
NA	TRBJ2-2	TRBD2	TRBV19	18	TGTGCCAGTAGTCCATCTAGCGGGAGGGCCGTGGCCACCGGGGAGCTGTTTTTT	CASSPSSGRAVATGELFF
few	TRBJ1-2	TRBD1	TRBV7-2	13	TGTGCCAGCAGCTTTGGCAGGGGGCAGGGCTACACCTTC	CASSFGRGQGYTF
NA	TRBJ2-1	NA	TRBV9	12	TGTGCCAGCAGCCCAAGCAATGGTGAGCAGTTCTTC	CASSPSNGEQFF
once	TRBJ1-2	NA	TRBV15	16	TGTGCCACCAGCAGAGATCTGTTCGGGGGGCACTATGGCTACACCTTC	CATSRDLFGGHYGYTF
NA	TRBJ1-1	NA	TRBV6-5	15	TGTGCCAGCAGTTACTCGTCCAGGGATAACACTGAAGCTTTCTTT	CASSYSSRDNTEAFF
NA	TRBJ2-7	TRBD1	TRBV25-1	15	TGTGCCAGCAGTGAAACCCCGGACAGGGGCTACGAGCAGTACTTC	CASSETPDRGYEQYF
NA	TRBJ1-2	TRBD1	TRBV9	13	TGTGCCAGCAGCGTAGTCGACAGGGTCCAATACACCTTC	CASSVVDRVQYTF
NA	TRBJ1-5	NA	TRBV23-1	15	TGCGCCAGCAGTCACCCAGGGGATAGCAATCAGCCCCAGCATTTT	CASSHPGDSNQPQHF
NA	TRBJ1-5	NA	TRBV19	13	TGTGCCAGTAATGGGCAGGGGCGGGAGCCCCAGCATTTT	CASNGQGREPQHF
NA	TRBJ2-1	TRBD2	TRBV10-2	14	TGCGCCAGCAGGCCTAGCGGTCCCTACAATGAGCAGTTCTTC	CASRPSGPYNEQFF
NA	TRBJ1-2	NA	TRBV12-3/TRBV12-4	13	TGTGCCAGCAGTTTCCCCGGTAACTATGGCTACACCTTC	CASSFPGNYGYTF
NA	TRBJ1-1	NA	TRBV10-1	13	TGCGCCAGCAGTGACCTCGACTCGACTGAAGCTTTCTTT	CASSDLDSTEAFF
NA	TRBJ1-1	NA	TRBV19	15	TGTGCCAGTAGTATGACAGTTACGGTAAACACTGAAGCTTTCTTT	CASSMTVTVNTEAFF
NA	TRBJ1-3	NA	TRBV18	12	TGTGCCAGCTCACCACAGGGAGACACCATATATTTT	CASSPQGDTIYF
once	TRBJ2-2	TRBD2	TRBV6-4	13	TGTGCCAGCAGTGCCCTAGCGGCCGGGGAGCTGTTTTTT	CASSALAAGELFF
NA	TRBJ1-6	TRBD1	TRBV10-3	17	TGTGCCATCGGGACAAACCCTGGACAGGCGGATAATTCACCCCTCCACTTT	CAIGTNPGQADNSPLHF
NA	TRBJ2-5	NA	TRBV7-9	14	TGTGCCAGCAGCTTAGGAGTGGGAGTAGAGACCCAGTACTTC	CASSLGVGVETQYF
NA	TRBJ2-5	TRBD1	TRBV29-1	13	TGCAGCGTTGCCTTGACAGGGGAAGAGACCCAGTACTTC	CSVALTGEETQYF
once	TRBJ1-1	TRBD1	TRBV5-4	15	TGTGCCAGCAGCTTGCTTGACAGGGAATCTACTGAAGCTTTCTTT	CASSLLDRESTEAFF
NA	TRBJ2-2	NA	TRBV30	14	TGTGCCTGGAACGACGGAGGGAGCACCGGGGAGCTGTTTTTT	CAWNDGGSTGELFF
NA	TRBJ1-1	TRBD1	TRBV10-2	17	TGCGCCAGCAGTGATCCCCGGGACAGGGTTATGAACACTGAAGCTTTCTTT	CASSDPRDRVMNTEAFF
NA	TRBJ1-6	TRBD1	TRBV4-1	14	TGCGCCAGCAGTCTCCGGGACAGTAATTCACCCCTCCACTTT	CASSLRDSNSPLHF
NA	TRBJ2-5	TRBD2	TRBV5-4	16	TGTGCCAGCAGCTCCCCTTCCGCGGGAGACCAAGAGACCCAGTACTTC	CASSSPSAGDQETQYF
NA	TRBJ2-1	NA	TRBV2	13	TGTGCCAGCTCATGGGACACATACAATGAGCAGTTCTTC	CASSWDTYNEQFF
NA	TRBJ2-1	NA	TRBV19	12	TGTGCCAGTAGTCCCGACGGGGAGGAGCAGTTCTTC	CASSPDGEEQFF
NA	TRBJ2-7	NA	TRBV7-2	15	TGTGCCAGCAGCTTAGATCGCGGTACATCCTACGAGCAGTACTTC	CASSLDRGTSYEQYF
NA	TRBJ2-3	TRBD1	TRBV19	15	TGTGCCAGTAGTAGGACAGGGCGAGACGCAGATACGCAGTATTTT	CASSRTGRDADTQYF
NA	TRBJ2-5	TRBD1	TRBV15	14	TGTGCCACCAGCCCACGACAGGGGCCGGAGACCCAGTACTTC	CATSPRQGPETQYF
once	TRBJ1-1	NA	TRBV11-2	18	TGTGCCAGCAGCTTATTTTCCTTGGTAGATATTTATAACACTGAAGCTTTCTTT	CASSLFSLVDIYNTEAFF
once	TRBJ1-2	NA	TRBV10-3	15	TGTGCCATCAGTGTGATCTTGGGGGGGAACTATGGCTACACCTTC	CAISVILGGNYGYTF
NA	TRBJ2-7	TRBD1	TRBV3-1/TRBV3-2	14	TGTGCCAGCAGCCAACGGACAGGGCCCTACGAGCAGTACTTC	CASSQRTGPYEQYF
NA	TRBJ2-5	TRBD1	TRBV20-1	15	TGCAGTGCTAGTAAGACAGGGGCAAAGGAAGAGACCCAGTACTTC	CSASKTGAKEETQYF
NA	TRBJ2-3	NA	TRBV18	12	TGTGCCAGCTCACAGCCGGGAGAAACGCAGTATTTT	CASSQPGETQYF
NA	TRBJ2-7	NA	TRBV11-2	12	TGTGCCAGCAGCTCTACCCCCTACGAGCAGTACTTC	CASSSTPYEQYF
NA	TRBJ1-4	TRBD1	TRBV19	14	TGTGCCAGTAGTATCGGGCCAGGGGGCGGAGAACTGTTTTTT	CASSIGPGGGELFF
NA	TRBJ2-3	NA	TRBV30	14	TGTGCCTGGAGTTACCAGTCTGGCACAGATACGCAGTATTTT	CAWSYQSGTDTQYF
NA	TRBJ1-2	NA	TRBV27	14	TGTGCCAGCAGTCCCCCCGGTGCAAACTATGGCTACACCTTC	CASSPPGANYGYTF
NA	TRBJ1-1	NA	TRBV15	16	TGTGCCACCAGCAGAGATACCGGCAGGGTAAGGCCTGAAGCTTTCTTT	CATSRDTGRVRPEAFF
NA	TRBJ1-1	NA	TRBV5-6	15	TGTGCCAGCAGCTTGTATCAGGGTCTGTACACTGAAGCTTTCTTT	CASSLYQGLYTEAFF
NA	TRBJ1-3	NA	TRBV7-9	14	TGTGCCAGCAGCCCCCTTAACTCTGGAAACACCATATATTTT	CASSPLNSGNTIYF